A single sample gave rise to the 8 T cell receptor beta chains below, sequenced in a study of T cell responses to AZD1222 COVID-19 vaccine. The protocol was immunoSEQ multiplex PCR, while the TCRdb copy is restricted to in-frame clones and leaves out a portion. The data show roughly 150,000 clones, just over 90% seen once. Sample: peripheral blood, taken 28 days after the second AZD1222 dose. The source of these receptors is an adult who received the AZD1222 COVID-19 vaccine.

The chain uses TRBV29-1 and TRBJ2-2; 9 bases align to TRBD1. The CDR3 sequence is 15 residues long. Trimming at V came to 4 bases and at J to 4 bases, leaving 7 bases not matched to a gene. Germline V CDR1 and CDR2: SQVTM, ANQGSEA. The CDR3 sequence: CSVGQGGGGTGELFF. In DNA, the CDR3 is TGCAGCGTTGGACAGGGGGGAGGTGGCACCGGGGAGCTGTTTTTT.

This CDR3 is CASSLIQTSGEQYF. The CDR3, as DNA: TGTGCCAGCAGTTTAATACAGACTAGCGGGGAGCAGTACTTC. This rearrangement joins TRBV27 to TRBJ2-7, with 10 bases aligning to TRBD2. This CDR3 has 14 amino acids. The J segment lost 7 bases and the V segment lost 2 bases, leaving 5 bases of the junction unmatched. The germline V gene has CDR1 MNHEY and CDR2 SMNVEV (reference sequence).

This clone was recorded once. The chain carries TRBV9 and TRBJ2-5, with 12 bases that match TRBD2. Germline V gene lookup returns CDR1 SGDLS and CDR2 YYNGEE. The CDR3 is 18 residues long. Unmatched junction bases numbered 8, after V lost 0 bases and J lost 2 bases. This chain's CDR3 is CASSVGLAGGPRQETQYF. CDR3 coding DNA: TGTGCCAGCAGCGTAGGGCTAGCGGGGGGGCCGCGGCAAGAGACCCAGTACTTC.

CDR3 loop: CASRPQAPNTGELFF. DNA for the CDR3: TGTGCCAGCAGGCCACAGGCCCCGAACACCGGGGAGCTGTTTTTT. The rearrangement joins TRBV6-5 to TRBJ2-2, with a tentative D call TRBD1 (5 bases). CDR1 and CDR2 (germline): MNHEY, SVGAGI. The CDR3 sequence is 15 residues long. Trimming took 6 bases from V and 0 from J, leaving 11 bases between them.

This clone was counted a single time. The chain has TRBV10-3 and TRBJ2-4; D is perhaps TRBD1 or TRBD2 (5 bases each). CDR1 and CDR2 (germline): ENHRY, SYGVKD. The CDR3 runs to 15 residues. V was cut by 5 bases and J by 1 base, with 12 bases left in between. CDR3 nucleotides: TGTGCCATCAGTTTAGGGGAGTCTGCCAAAAACATTCAGTACTTC. Residues: CAISLGESAKNIQYF.

V gene TRBV7-3 combines with J gene TRBJ1-5; weak D call: TRBD1 (5 bases). Germline V lookup: CDR1 SGHTA, CDR2 FQGTGA. The CDR3 spans 13 residues. Trimming removed 0 bases at V and 5 bases at J, with 5 bases between. The CDR3 region is CASSLTGDQPQHF. Here the CDR3 DNA reads TGTGCCAGCAGCTTAACAGGGGATCAGCCCCAGCATTTT.

The chain is built from TRBV19 and TRBJ2-2; D possibly corresponds to TRBD1 (6 bases). This CDR3 has 14 amino acids. V lost 7 bases to trimming and J lost 3 bases, with 12 bases between them. The germline V gene has CDR1 LNHDA and CDR2 SQIVND (reference sequence). In DNA form, the CDR3 reads TGTGCCAGTACCACGACAGGTTACACCGGGGAGCTGTTTTTT. Encoded protein: CASTTTGYTGELFF.

The chain carries TRBV6-5 and TRBJ1-6; no firm D call. CDR3 length equals 14 residues. Germline values: CDR1 MNHEY, CDR2 SVGAGI. With 0 bases removed from V and 8 bases from J, the gap between germline ends came to 8 bases. DNA for the CDR3: TGTGCCAGCAGTTACTCGGGAGGAGATTCACCCCTCCACTTT. It translates to CASSYSGGDSPLHF.